Below, 20 T cell receptor beta chains from the same sample are listed, as sequenced in a study of blood T cell repertoires in COVID-19. Profiling relied on immunoSEQ multiplex PCR, and the TCRdb table lists in-frame clones only, not all of them. The table lists approximately 52,000 clones, less than 90% of them singletons. The sample taken for sequencing was peripheral blood. The receptors shown here come from a human donor in a cohort sampled during active COVID-19.

This clone was detected many times. The chain is built from TRBV24-1 and TRBJ1-6, with D maybe TRBD1 (5 bases). CDR1 KGHDR and CDR2 SFDVKD come from the germline V gene. CDR3 length: 15 amino acids. Trimming took off 7 bases at V and 7 bases at J, with 16 bases between the two ends. DNA for the CDR3: TGTGCCACCAGCGGGACGGCGGGGGGAAATTCACCCCTCCACTTT. It specifies CATSGTAGGNSPLHF.

The rearrangement uses TRBV4-1 and TRBJ2-5, with D possibly matching TRBD2 (5 bases). Trimming removed 0 bases at V and 2 bases at J, with 16 bases between. CDR3 length equals 17 residues. The germline V gene encodes CDR1 MGHRA and CDR2 YSYEKL. The CDR3 bases are TGCGCCAGCAGCCAAGATAGTAGGCTCCGAGGGCAAGAGACCCAGTACTTC. Protein product: CASSQDSRLRGQETQYF.

The rearrangement joins TRBV30 to TRBJ2-6; D gene unclear. CDR3 size: 13 residues. The ends were cut back, 4 bases at V and 0 bases at J, with 4 bases in the middle. Per the germline V gene, CDR1 is GTSNPN and CDR2 is SVGIG (reference sequence). The CDR3 bases are TGTGCCTGGATCGTCTCTGGGGCCAACGTCCTGACTTTC. Protein product: CAWIVSGANVLTF. Variable domain in full (rest from reference TRBV30 and TRBJ2-6): SQTIHQWPATLVQPVGSPLSLECTVEGTSNPNLYWYRQAAGRGLQLLFYSVGIGQISSEVPQNLSASRPQDRQFILSSKKLLLSDSGFYLCAWIVSGANVLTFGAGSRLTVL.

The V call is TRBV30, the J call TRBJ2-2, with TRBD2 identical over 7 bases. The CDR3 loop spans 12 amino acids. Looked up from germline, CDR1 is GTSNPN and CDR2 is SVGIG (reference sequence). The ends lost 4 bases at V and 6 bases at J; junction bases unmatched: 2. The CDR3 nucleotides read TGTGCCTGGATACGGGGGGCCGGGGAGCTGTTTTTT. Its protein product is CAWIRGAGELFF.

The gene calls are TRBV7-9 and TRBJ2-3; D is possibly TRBD1 (7 bases). Trimming removed 5 bases from V and 8 bases from J, with 11 bases in between. CDR3 length equals 12 residues. Germline V gene data show CDR1 as SEHNR and CDR2 as FQNEAQ (reference sequence). Written as DNA, the CDR3 is TGTGCCAGCAGCCCCCAGGGGGGTACGCAGTATTTT. It encodes CASSPQGGTQYF.

This clone was counted a single time. The chain combines TRBV3-1 (or the pseudogene TRBV3-2) with TRBJ2-7; a weak D match, TRBD2 (5 bases). CDR3 length equals 14 residues. The germline gives CDR1 LGHDT, CDR2 YNNKEL (reference sequence). V shed 5 bases and J shed 0 bases, with 11 bases lying between them. The CDR3 nucleotides read TGTGCCAGCAGCTTACCTAGCCACTCCTACGAGCAGTACTTC. Its translation: CASSLPSHSYEQYF.

This clone was seen only a few times. The rearrangement joins TRBV27 to TRBJ2-1, with a possible D match to TRBD1 (6 bases). The CDR3 has 15 amino acids. Trimming stripped 2 bases from V and 1 base from J, with 9 bases between. CDR1 MNHEY and CDR2 SMNVEV come from the germline V gene (reference sequence). CDR3 sequence: CASSLGRGSYNEQFF. The CDR3 DNA is TGTGCCAGCAGTTTAGGCAGGGGATCCTACAATGAGCAGTTCTTC.

This rearrangement joins TRBV30 to TRBJ1-2, with D maybe TRBD1 (6 bases). Germline V gene sequence: CDR1 GTSNPN, CDR2 SVGIG (reference sequence). Trimming pared 0 bases from V and 7 bases from J, leaving 9 bases between. CDR3 length equals 12 residues. CDR3 coding DNA: TGTGCCTGGAGTGTAAACAGGGCTGGCTACACCTTC. Translation: CAWSVNRAGYTF.

A few counts support this clone. The V call is TRBV5-1, the J call TRBJ2-7, with 7 bases that match TRBD1. Germline assignment: CDR1 SGHRS and CDR2 YFSETQ. CDR3 length: 13 amino acids. V lost 1 base, J lost 3 bases, and 1 base stayed unmatched. For the CDR3, the DNA is TGCGCCAGCAGCTTGACAGGGGACTACGAGCAGTACTTC. This gives the protein CASSLTGDYEQYF. Full variable domain (outside the CDR3, taken from reference TRBV5-1 and TRBJ2-7): KAGVTQTPRYLIKTRGQQVTLSCSPISGHRSVSWYQQTPGQGLQFLFEYFSETQRNKGNFPGRFSGRQFSNSRSEMNVSTLELGDSALYLCASSLTGDYEQYFGPGTRLTVT.

This clone was counted a single time. J is TRBJ2-3 and V is TRBV27; weak D call: TRBD2 (5 bases). The germline V and J ends were trimmed by 0 bases and 1 base, with 5 bases remaining between them. Germline lookup yields CDR1 MNHEY and CDR2 SMNVEV (reference sequence). The CDR3 contains 14 residues. Here the CDR3 reads CASSLSGGTDTQYF. Here the CDR3 DNA reads TGTGCCAGCAGTTTATCGGGAGGCACAGATACGCAGTATTTT.

The chain combines TRBV6-1 with TRBJ2-1; 14 bases line up with TRBD2. The CDR3 consists of 16 residues. Germline V gene data show CDR1 as MNHNS and CDR2 as SASEGT. V lost 4 bases and J lost 8; bases outside the gene matches: 7. CDR3 DNA sequence: TGTGCCAGCAGTGTCTGGACTAGCGGGAGGTTTGATGAGCAGTTCTTC. It translates to CASSVWTSGRFDEQFF.

This clone was observed a single time. This sequence joins TRBV10-2 and TRBJ2-1; maybe TRBD2 (5 bases). CDR3 length: 16 residues. The V end lost 7 bases, the J end lost 1 base, and 17 bases lay between the germline ends. The germline gives CDR1 WSHSY, CDR2 SAAADI. This chain's CDR3 is CASKEGSRVSYNEQFF. The CDR3 DNA is TGCGCCAGCAAAGAGGGTAGCCGCGTGTCCTACAATGAGCAGTTCTTC.

The genes are TRBV9 and TRBJ2-3, with D possibly matching TRBD2 (7 bases). This CDR3 region has 16 residues. Germline assignment: CDR1 SGDLS and CDR2 YYNGEE. V was clipped by 3 bases and J by 2 bases, with 16 bases between them. CDR3 DNA sequence: TGTGCCAGCAGCGCCCTGGGGGGGCGCATCACAGATACGCAGTATTTT. Protein: CASSALGGRITDTQYF.

The gene calls are TRBV28 and TRBJ2-5, with TRBD2 identical over 8 bases. Germline assignment: CDR1 MDHEN and CDR2 SYDVKM. The V segment lost 7 bases and the J segment 5 bases; nucleotides outside the gene matches: 9. The CDR3 runs to 14 residues. The CDR3 here is CASTTLAVRETQYF. The CDR3 DNA sequence: TGTGCCAGCACCACACTAGCGGTACGTGAGACCCAGTACTTC.

The V call is TRBV19, the J call TRBJ1-2, with a tentative D call TRBD1 (5 bases). V was trimmed by 5 bases and J by 0 bases, leaving 10 bases between them. Germline V gene data show CDR1 as LNHDA and CDR2 as SQIVND (reference sequence). The CDR3 consists of 14 residues. CDR3 coding DNA: TGTGCCAGTAGTCCCGACAGTACTAACTATGGCTACACCTTC. It translates to CASSPDSTNYGYTF.

The genes are TRBV7-9 and TRBJ2-4, with 9 nucleotides matching TRBD1. The CDR3 spans 15 residues. J lost 6 bases, V lost 5 bases, and 8 bases had no gene match. CDR1 is SEHNR, CDR2 FQNEAQ, per germline (reference sequence). This CDR3 is CASSPVKGQGNIQYF. CDR3 coding DNA: TGTGCCAGCAGCCCAGTTAAGGGACAGGGAAACATTCAGTACTTC. The whole variable domain, remainder taken from reference TRBV7-9 and TRBJ2-4, is DTGVSQNPRHKITKRGQNVTFRCDPISEHNRLYWYRQTLGQGPEFLTYFQNEAQLEKSRLLSDRFSAERPKGSFSTLEIQRTEQGDSAMYLCASSPVKGQGNIQYFGAGTRLSVL.

This rearrangement joins TRBV5-5 to TRBJ2-3; 12 nucleotides match TRBD2. The CDR3 extends over 16 amino acids. The ends lost 5 bases at V and 4 bases at J; junction bases unmatched: 8. Germline CDR1 SGHKS, CDR2 YYEKEE (reference sequence). DNA of the CDR3: TGTGCCAGCAGTCCCCTGACTAGCGGGGGTGCAGATACGCAGTATTTT. Translated, it gives CASSPLTSGGADTQYF.

The genes are TRBV30 and TRBJ1-1, with a tentative D call TRBD1 (5 bases). CDR3 length equals 14 residues. The germline V and J ends were trimmed by 0 bases and 2 bases, with 10 bases remaining between them. Germline CDR1 GTSNPN, CDR2 SVGIG (reference sequence). In DNA form, the CDR3 reads TGTGCCTGGAGTGTACTACAGGATAACACTGAAGCTTTCTTT. Its protein product is CAWSVLQDNTEAFF.

CDR3 sequence reads: CAISESTGVQPQHF. Written as DNA, the CDR3 is TGTGCCATCAGTGAGTCTACAGGGGTTCAGCCCCAGCATTTT. This chain uses TRBV10-3 with TRBJ1-5, with 7 bases fitting TRBD1. From germline, CDR1 is ENHRY and CDR2 SYGVKD. CDR3 length: 14 amino acids. Trimming removed 0 bases from V and 6 bases from J; junction bases left unmatched: 2.

V gene TRBV18 combines with J gene TRBJ2-3, with 8 nucleotides matching TRBD1. The V gene end was trimmed by 6 bases and the J gene end by 3 bases; junction bases not matched to a gene: 14. Germline V lookup: CDR1 KGHSH, CDR2 LQKENI. The CDR3 length is 17 residues. The CDR3 coding sequence is TGTGCCAGCTCCCCTCAGAGAAAGACAGGGGAAACAGATACGCAGTATTTT. Protein product: CASSPQRKTGETDTQYF.